The present T cell receptor (beta chain) was sequenced within a study of blood T cell repertoires in COVID-19. Overall study context: Samples taken during acute and convalescent COVID-19 were collected in the United States, Italy and Spain.

This CDR3 is built from 13 residues. V dropped 6 bases and J dropped 2 bases, with 9 bases sitting between them. Germline CDR1 reads MNHEY; CDR2 reads SVGAGI. Per the study methods: Reference gene primer amplification gave estimated nucleated cell counts. Method: immunoSEQ multiplex PCR; TCRdb's copy keeps in-frame clones and lacks some. D and trimming come from the DNA, and the V and J calls and clone size come from that table. The sample holds about 39,000 clones, 60% to 85% seen once. The sequence derives from a man between 65 and 80 years old with acute or convalescent COVID-19. V and J are TRBV6-5 and TRBJ2-3; no clear D. Sequencing used peripheral blood. The CDR3 loop is CASRVRHTDTQYF. CDR3 nucleotide sequence: TGTGCCAGCAGGGTCAGGCACACAGATACGCAGTATTTT.